These T cell receptor beta chains were read from a single sample in a study of metastatic and nonmetastatic thyroid tumors. MiXCR re-clonotyped the PCR reads for TCRdb. The repertoire includes 35,000 to 45,000 clones, more than 3% of them detected once, and approximately 9.8% sits in the top ten. Source material: blood. These receptors were obtained from a female donor with papillary thyroid cancer or a benign thyroid nodule (not recorded which). Some clones in this sample may be carry-over from other donors' samples. Each CDR3 is given with its conserved first and last residue. The D gene is left open where the match is weak. Rows may omit the clone size; those that give it use once, few, many or a size class.

d_call,v_call,clone_size,j_call,cdr3_nt,cdr3_aa
NA,TRBV5-1,many,TRBJ1-3,TGCGCCAGCAGCTTGGGGGACGCTATCCCCTCTGGAAACACCATATATTTT,CASSLGDAIPSGNTIYF
NA,TRBV6-1,NA,TRBJ2-1,TGTGCCAGCAGGACCTACGAGTACAATGAGCAGTTCTTC,CASRTYEYNEQFF
TRBD1,TRBV7-7,NA,TRBJ1-1,TGTGCTAGCAGCCAGGGGGGCGATAACACTGAAGCTTTCTTT,CASSQGGDNTEAFF
TRBD2,TRBV7-9,many,TRBJ2-5,TGTGCCAGCAGCTTAGGACTAGCGGGAGGAGCACAAGAGACCCAGTACTTC,CASSLGLAGGAQETQYF
NA,TRBV6-2/TRBV6-3,few,TRBJ2-2,TGTGCCAGCACCAGAACGAACACCGGGGAGCTGTTTTTT,CASTRTNTGELFF
NA,TRBV15,few,TRBJ2-2,TGTGCCTCGTCCAGGGGGAACACCGGGGAGCTGTTTTTT,CASSRGNTGELFF
TRBD2,TRBV6-1,NA,TRBJ2-3,TGTGCCAGCAGGCGGGGGAGGAGCGCAGATACGCAGTATTTT,CASRRGRSADTQYF
NA,TRBV6-1,NA,TRBJ1-4,TGTGCCAGCAGTGGGATTGAAAAACTGTTTTTT,CASSGIEKLFF
NA,TRBV5-1,many,TRBJ1-1,TGCGCCAGCAGCTTGGCCAACCTGAACACTGAAGCTTTCTTT,CASSLANLNTEAFF
NA,TRBV28,NA,TRBJ2-7,TGTGCCAGCAGTTTATGGACAAAGGGAGAACACGAGCAGTACTTC,CASSLWTKGEHEQYF
NA,TRBV4-1,many,TRBJ1-3,TGCGCCAGCAGCCAATACGACTCTGGAAACACCATATATTTT,CASSQYDSGNTIYF
TRBD2,TRBV5-1,many,TRBJ2-7,TGCGCCAGCAGCCAGACTAGCGGGAGGCAGGACGAGCAGTACTTC,CASSQTSGRQDEQYF
TRBD2,TRBV4-2,many,TRBJ2-3,TGTGCCAGCAGCCGACTAGCGGGGACAAGCACAGATACGCAGTATTTT,CASSRLAGTSTDTQYF
NA,TRBV6-1,many,TRBJ2-3,TGTGCCAGCACCCCTCAAGGGGCAGTCACAGATACGCAGTATTTT,CASTPQGAVTDTQYF
TRBD1,TRBV6-2/TRBV6-3,few,TRBJ1-1,TGTGCCAGCGGGACAGGGCGGGGGGGCGTACCTGAAGCTTTCTTT,CASGTGRGGVPEAFF
NA,TRBV28,few,TRBJ1-5,TGTGCCAGCAGTGAACAGGTGTCCGTGAGCAATCAGCCCCAGCATTTT,CASSEQVSVSNQPQHF
TRBD1,TRBV6-1,few,TRBJ1-5,TGTGCCAGCATCGAGACAGGGATAGGTCATCAGCCCCAGCATTTT,CASIETGIGHQPQHF
TRBD1,TRBV6-1,few,TRBJ2-2,TGTGCCGGATCCCAGGGGGCGGTCGGGGAGCTGTTTTTT,CAGSQGAVGELFF
NA,TRBV2,many,TRBJ2-5,TGTGCCAGCCGTTCGGACCCGGCCGGGGAGACCCAGTACTTC,CASRSDPAGETQYF
NA,TRBV6-1,many,TRBJ2-1,TGTGCCAGCAGTGAAGACAGCGGGTTAAGGCAGTTCTTC,CASSEDSGLRQFF
NA,TRBV5-1,many,TRBJ2-5,TGCGCCAGCAGCTGGGAGAAACGGCAGTACCAAGAGACCCAGTACTTC,CASSWEKRQYQETQYF
NA,TRBV2,many,TRBJ2-5,TGTGCCAGCAGTGGCCTAGCGAACCAAGAGACCCAGTACTTC,CASSGLANQETQYF
TRBD2,TRBV6-1,many,TRBJ2-1,TGTGCCAGCAGTGAACTGGCGGGAGGCAGGTACAATGAGCAGTTCTTC,CASSELAGGRYNEQFF
TRBD2,TRBV4-1,many,TRBJ2-3,TGCGCCAGCAGTAGGACTAGCAACACAGATACGCAGTATTTT,CASSRTSNTDTQYF
TRBD1,TRBV6-1,many,TRBJ2-1,TGTGCCAGCAGCGATGACAGGGGGCATCAGCAGTTCTTC,CASSDDRGHQQFF
NA,TRBV24-1,NA,TRBJ2-1,TGTGCCACCAGTGATTCCGGGAGTCCCATGAGCAAGTTCTTC,CATSDSGSPMSKFF